What follows are 22 T cell receptor beta chains derived from one specimen sequenced in a study of CD8 T cells in ankylosing spondylitis. TCRdb fed the 5' RACE reads into MiXCR, producing one record per CDR3 protein. The top ten clones hold 9.9% of a sample with about 100,000 distinct CDR3 sequences, about 8.3% of them seen once. Sequencing was done on a sample of blood, either unsorted or a sorted T cell fraction (not recorded which). The receptors were gathered from a male donor with ankylosing spondylitis or in good health (not recorded which).

This clonotype showed up many times. The V and J genes are TRBV20-1 and TRBJ2-1; D not resolved. The CDR3 is made up of 12 amino acids. CDR1 DFQATT and CDR2 SNEGSKA come from the germline V gene (reference sequence). V was cut by 2 bases and J by 3 bases, with 5 bases left in between. The CDR3 protein is CSARLGYNEQFF. CDR3 coding DNA: TGCAGTGCTAGACTGGGCTACAATGAGCAGTTCTTC.

There are many counts of this clonotype. The chain uses TRBV7-2 and TRBJ1-4, with TRBD1 identical over 7 bases. Trimming removed 1 base from V and 6 bases from J; junction bases left unmatched: 5. The germline CDR1 and CDR2 sequences are SGHTA and FQGNSA. This CDR3 has 15 amino acids. The CDR3 DNA reads TGTGCCAGCAGCTTAGAGGACAGGAGGGATGAAAAACTGTTTTTT. This gives the protein CASSLEDRRDEKLFF.

There are a few counts of this clonotype. The rearrangement joins TRBV7-2 to TRBJ2-7, with 9 nucleotides matching TRBD1. The CDR3 runs to 13 residues. The V segment lost 3 bases and the J segment 10 bases; nucleotides outside the gene matches: 7. Looked up from germline, CDR1 is SGHTA and CDR2 is FQGNSA. CDR3 nucleotides: TGTGCCAGCAGCTTTCCCGGGACAGGGAAACAGTACTTC. Translating it yields CASSFPGTGKQYF.

On this clonotype itself: This clone may be a read error of a much larger clone one base away. The V call is TRBV20-1, the J call TRBJ2-5; D perhaps matches TRBD1 (6 bases). Germline V lookup: CDR1 DFQATT, CDR2 SNEGSKA (reference sequence). The V end was cut by 6 bases, the J end by 2 bases, with 19 bases between. The CDR3 extends over 15 amino acids. The CDR3 is CSASTPGHMQETQYF. In nucleotides, the CDR3 is TGCAGTGCGTCCACTCCGGGACACATGCAAGAGACCCAGTACTTC.

This clonotype has a count of ten or more. The chain couples TRBV21-1 to TRBJ1-5; the D segment call TRBD1 is taken from the table without a DNA check. TRBV21-1 is labeled a pseudogene. This CDR3 is built from 17 residues. The CDR3 loop reads CASSKVWAGYSNQPQHF. The CDR3 DNA is TGTGCCAGCAGCAAAGTATGGGCGGGGTATAGCAATCAGCCCCAGCATTTT.

As regards this clonotype: The conserved final phenylalanine or tryptophan is absent from the CDR3, which likely points to a read error. This chain joins TRBV7-6 and TRBJ1-5; D remains unclear. CDR3 length equals 15 residues. Germline assignment: CDR1 SGHVS and CDR2 FNYEAQ. The CDR3 sequence: CVSSLESASGQPQHV. CDR3 in DNA: TGTGTCAGCAGCTTAGAATCGGCCTCGGGCCAGCCCCAGCATGTT.

This clonotype was observed a handful of times. V gene TRBV29-1 combines with J gene TRBJ2-7; TRBD1 matches 10 bases. The CDR3 runs 17 residues. CDR1 is SQVTM and CDR2 is ANQGSEA in the germline V gene. Trimming took 5 bases from V and 3 from J; bases not matched to a gene: 16. The CDR3, as DNA: TGCAGCGTTTACGGGGACAGGGGCCTTTGGTCGGGCTACGAGCAGTACTTC. Protein: CSVYGDRGLWSGYEQYF.

This clonotype was seen at least ten times. The V and J genes are TRBV6-1 and TRBJ2-5, with D perhaps being TRBD1 or TRBD2 (5 bases each). CDR1 MNHNS and CDR2 SASEGT come from the germline V gene. The CDR3 has 15 amino acids. V lost 2 bases to trimming and J lost 4 bases, with 14 bases between them. CDR3 DNA sequence: TGTGCCAGCAGTGAAAGGGGACCGGCTCGAGAGACCCAGTACTTC. Encoded protein: CASSERGPARETQYF.

Ten or more counts support this clonotype. The V gene is TRBV19, the J gene TRBJ1-5, with 7 bases that match TRBD1. CDR3 size: 16 residues. Germline V lookup: CDR1 LNHDA, CDR2 SQIVND (reference sequence). V lost 6 bases to trimming and J lost 1 base; unmatched junction nucleotides: 9. The CDR3 bases are TGTGCCAGTAGCCAGTCAGGGGGACGGAGCAATCAGCCCCAGCATTTT. It specifies CASSQSGGRSNQPQHF.

This clonotype was observed many times. V usage is TRBV29-1 and J usage is TRBJ1-2; a possible D gene is TRBD1 (6 bases). With 5 bases removed from V and 7 bases from J, the gap between germline ends came to 26 bases. The CDR3 covers 16 residues. CDR1 and CDR2 (germline): SQVTM, ANQGSEA. For the CDR3, the DNA is TGCAGCGTTTCCTCCCGTGGCAGGGGAGAACTATTTGGCTACACCTTC. Amino acid sequence: CSVSSRGRGELFGYTF. Full variable domain (outside the CDR3, taken from reference TRBV29-1 and TRBJ1-2): SAVISQKPSRDICQRGTSLTIQCQVDSQVTMMFWYRQQPGQSLTLIATANQGSEATYESGFVIDKFPISRPNLTFSTLTVSNMSPEDSSIYLCSVSSRGRGELFGYTFGSGTRLTVV.

The chain joins TRBV7-2 to TRBJ2-7; D could derive from TRBD1 or TRBD2 (5 bases each). V lost 3 bases, J lost 3 bases, and 15 bases lay in between. Germline V gene sequence: CDR1 SGHTA, CDR2 FQGNSA. The CDR3 has 15 amino acids. CDR3 loop: CASSLTPGRGYEQYF. Written as DNA, the CDR3 is TGTGCCAGCAGCTTGACCCCGGGACGGGGCTACGAGCAGTACTTC.

This clonotype showed up many times. The rearrangement joins TRBV4-3 to TRBJ1-1; D uncertain. This CDR3 is 14 amino acids long. Trimming left V 1 base short and J 2 bases short, with 8 bases between. CDR1 LGHNA and CDR2 YSLEER come from the germline V gene. CDR3 DNA sequence: TGCGCCAGCAGCCAAGCCAGCGGTAACACTGAAGCTTTCTTT. Translating it yields CASSQASGNTEAFF.

In its sample, this clonotype was seen many times. The J gene is TRBJ2-3, the V gene TRBV6-5; tentative D call: TRBD1 (5 bases). Trimming took 2 bases from V and 0 from J, leaving 12 bases between them. The CDR3 is 16 amino acids. The germline V gene encodes CDR1 MNHEY and CDR2 SVGAGI. The DNA for the CDR3 is TGTGCCAGCAGTTACCAGGGATTGACTAGCACAGATACGCAGTATTTT. Encoded protein: CASSYQGLTSTDTQYF.

This clonotype was recorded many times. The rearrangement uses TRBV25-1 and TRBJ2-3; 14 nucleotides match TRBD2. The V segment lost 5 bases and the J segment 4 bases; nucleotides outside the gene matches: 17. Germline V gene lookup returns CDR1 MGHDK and CDR2 SYGVNS. This CDR3 region has 20 residues. The CDR3: CASSWSMVGTSGSKSDTQYF. The CDR3 DNA reads as TGTGCCAGCAGTTGGTCAATGGTTGGGACTAGCGGGAGTAAATCAGATACGCAGTATTTT.

This clonotype was counted at least ten times. CDR3: CASSDHGDEKLFF. The CDR3 DNA reads TGTGCCAGCAGTGATCACGGCGATGAAAAACTGTTTTTT. This rearrangement joins TRBV25-1 to TRBJ1-4; no clear D gene. From germline, CDR1 is MGHDK and CDR2 SYGVNS. The CDR3 is made up of 13 amino acids. Deletions cut 3 bases from V and 6 bases from J, with 8 bases between.

The sample holds many counts of this clonotype. The chain has TRBV2 and TRBJ2-3; the D is unclear. V was shortened by 8 bases and J by 3 bases, with 9 bases between the two germline ends. Germline V gives CDR1 SNHLY, CDR2 FYNNEI. This CDR3 comprises 12 residues. The chain's CDR3 is CASDKGTDTQYF. In nucleotides, the CDR3 is TGTGCCAGCGATAAGGGAACAGATACGCAGTATTTT.

This clonotype was recorded many times. The gene calls are TRBV9 and TRBJ2-2; D is ambiguous. Germline V gene lookup returns CDR1 SGDLS and CDR2 YYNGEE. The CDR3 contains 13 residues. Trimming stripped 8 bases from V and 1 base from J, with 9 bases between. CDR3: CASQDGNTGELFF. CDR3 DNA: TGTGCCAGTCAAGACGGGAACACCGGGGAGCTGTTTTTT. Drawing the rest from reference TRBV9 and TRBJ2-2, the complete variable domain is DSGVTQTPKHLITATGQRVTLRCSPRSGDLSVYWYQQSLDQGLQFLIQYYNGEERAKGNILERFSAQQFPDLHSELNLSSLELGDSALYFCASQDGNTGELFFGEGSRLTVL.

This clonotype showed up many times. This chain uses TRBV20-1 with TRBJ2-2; 8 positions match TRBD2. This CDR3 spans 13 amino acids. Germline lookup yields CDR1 DFQATT and CDR2 SNEGSKA (reference sequence). V lost 6 bases and J lost 7; bases outside the gene matches: 7. The CDR3 bases are TGCAGTGCCGGCGGGAGGTTGGACGGGGAGCTGTTTTTT. It translates to CSAGGRLDGELFF.

This rearrangement joins TRBV29-1 to TRBJ2-2; a possible D gene is TRBD2 (5 bases). Trimming stripped 7 bases from V and 5 bases from J, with 14 bases between. Germline CDR1 SQVTM, CDR2 ANQGSEA. CDR3 size: 13 residues. CDR3 sequence: CSAPLLATGELFF. CDR3 coding DNA: TGCAGCGCCCCCCTCCTAGCTACCGGGGAGCTGTTTTTT.

V and J are TRBV7-2 and TRBJ1-2; possible D gene TRBD1, 5 bases. V lost 5 bases and J 4 bases, leaving 11 bases between the germline ends. The CDR3 extends over 13 amino acids. The germline V gene has CDR1 SGHTA and CDR2 FQGNSA. The CDR3 spells CASSLGRCYGYTF. The CDR3 nucleotides are TGTGCCAGCAGCCTGGGGCGCTGCTATGGCTACACCTTC.

At least ten counts were recorded for this clonotype. V usage is TRBV12-3 or TRBV12-4 and J usage is TRBJ2-7; D tentatively fits TRBD1 or TRBD2 (6 bases each). The V end lost 5 bases, the J end lost 0 bases, and 11 bases lay between the germline ends. The CDR3 spans 14 residues. CDR3 in amino acids: CASSKGGSSYEQYF. CDR3 coding DNA: TGTGCCAGCAGTAAGGGGGGTAGCTCCTACGAGCAGTACTTC.

This clonotype has ten or more counts. The chain links TRBV12-3 or TRBV12-4 to TRBJ1-2; 10 nucleotides match TRBD1. J lost 6 bases, V lost 7 bases, and 14 bases had no gene match. CDR3 length: 16 amino acids. The chain's CDR3 is CASTEGGQGSLDGYTF. The CDR3 nucleotides read TGTGCCAGCACGGAAGGGGGACAGGGGAGTCTGGATGGCTACACCTTC.